This T cell receptor (beta chain) is from a study of OX40 agonist ivuxolimab in advanced cancers. Across the study: Intravenous ivuxolimab at 0.01 to 10 mg/kg was given to patients every 2 weeks. Study observations and caveats: At 0.1-3.0 mg/kg, partial responders had clonal expansion among the lowest observed. CD4+ T cells averaged fewer expanded clones than CD8+ T cells. The study did not work out the antigen specificity of the expanded peripheral T cells.

TCRdb keeps only in-frame clones here, not all; method: immunoSEQ multiplex PCR. The sample has some 52,000 clones, approximately 95% seen once. This CDR3 spans 12 amino acids. V lost 4 bases to trimming and J lost 3 bases, with 5 bases between them. From germline, CDR1 is MGHRA and CDR2 YSYEKL. Worth noting for this clone: Its target is unknown.

Here the sequenced sample was CD4+ or CD8+ T cells sorted from blood, taken in a trial of the OX40 agonist ivuxolimab. This sequence originates from an adult with an advanced solid tumor such as melanoma, head and neck, liver or kidney cancer. The chain links TRBV4-1 to TRBJ2-3; D not certain. The CDR3 bases are TGCGCCAGCAGCCCGACGACAGATACGCAGTATTTT. This encodes CASSPTTDTQYF.